The 9 T cell receptor beta chains presented below share a single source sample, sequenced in a study of shared clonotypes between healthy human individuals. Cells designated naive CD8 were CD45RO-negative and were positively selected for CCR7, with terminally differentiated effector memory CD45RA+ cells excluded. Using immunoSEQ multiplex PCR, the repertoire was profiled, and TCRdb retains in-frame clones only, with some absent. The profile shows nearly 2 million clones, just under 95% of them singletons. The sequencing input was naive CD8+ T cells sorted from blood. Source of these receptors: a young man in good health.

This clone has only one observation. V and J are TRBV11-1 and TRBJ2-5; a weak D match, TRBD1 (6 bases). This CDR3 spans 13 amino acids. Trimming cost V 5 bases and J 4 bases, with 11 bases left between them. The germline V gene encodes CDR1 SGHAT and CDR2 FQDESV (reference sequence). The CDR3 reads CASSPRGGETQYF. CDR3 coding DNA: TGTGCCAGCAGCCCCAGGGGTGGAGAGACCCAGTACTTC. Together with reference TRBV11-1 and TRBJ2-5, the CDR3 gives the full variable domain: EAEVAQSPRYKITEKSQAVAFWCDPISGHATLYWYRQILGQGPELLVQFQDESVVDDSQLPKDRFSAERLKGVDSTLKIQPAELGDSAMYLCASSPRGGETQYFGPGTRLLVL.

This chain joins TRBV2 and TRBJ1-2; D is ambiguous. Trimming shortened V by 2 bases and J by 3 bases, and 16 bases separated the two germline ends. The CDR3 length is 16 residues. Looked up from germline, CDR1 is SNHLY and CDR2 is FYNNEI. This CDR3 reads CASSEYGPPTDYGYTF. The CDR3 coding sequence is TGTGCCAGCAGTGAATATGGCCCTCCGACGGACTATGGCTACACCTTC.

V usage is TRBV9 and J usage is TRBJ2-7, with 11 bases that match TRBD2. The CDR3 has 16 amino acids. V was clipped by 0 bases and J by 2 bases; unmatched bases: 4. Germline lookup yields CDR1 SGDLS and CDR2 YYNGEE. This chain's CDR3 is CASSVGGTSGTYEQYF. DNA for the CDR3: TGTGCCAGCAGCGTAGGGGGGACTAGCGGAACCTACGAGCAGTACTTC.

This clone was observed a single time. The chain employs TRBV7-9 and TRBJ2-1, with 9 bases identical to TRBD1. Trimming at V came to 3 bases and at J to 7 bases, leaving 7 bases not matched to a gene. CDR1 and CDR2 (germline): SEHNR, FQNEAQ (reference sequence). The CDR3 covers 15 residues. The CDR3 is CASSFGTGPFNEQFF. In nucleotides, the CDR3 is TGTGCCAGCAGCTTCGGGACAGGGCCCTTTAATGAGCAGTTCTTC.

The gene calls are TRBV7-9 and TRBJ2-5, with 8 bases fitting TRBD2. The CDR3 is made up of 14 amino acids. Unmatched junction bases numbered 4, after V lost 4 bases and J lost 3 bases. CDR1 and CDR2 (germline): SEHNR, FQNEAQ (reference sequence). The CDR3 is CASSSGLGEETQYF. The DNA for the CDR3 is TGTGCCAGCAGCTCGGGACTAGGGGAAGAGACCCAGTACTTC.

The gene calls are TRBV27 and TRBJ2-3; tentatively, D is TRBD2 (5 bases). This CDR3 comprises 15 residues. Germline-derived CDR1 and CDR2 are MNHEY and SMNVEV (reference sequence). Trimming pared 10 bases from V and 5 bases from J, leaving 22 bases between. In DNA form, the CDR3 reads TGTGCCACCTCTGGCGGGCTAGGGCGGGTAGATACGCAGTATTTT. It encodes CATSGGLGRVDTQYF.

The chain recombines TRBV28 with TRBJ2-7; D may be TRBD1 or TRBD2 (5 bases each). CDR3 length: 14 residues. Trimming cost V 5 bases and J 2 bases, with 13 bases left between them. Germline CDR1 MDHEN, CDR2 SYDVKM. Written as DNA, the CDR3 is TGTGCCAGCAGTCCTCTACTAGGGGCCTACGAGCAGTACTTC. This encodes CASSPLLGAYEQYF.

This chain joins TRBV23-1 and TRBJ1-2; weak D call: TRBD1 (5 bases). TRBV23-1 counts as an open reading frame of uncertain function. Trimming pared 7 bases from V and 1 base from J, leaving 13 bases between. This CDR3 comprises 14 residues. The CDR3 DNA is TGCGCCAGCACCCCGGGACGGAGTAACTATGGCTACACCTTC. Translating it yields CASTPGRSNYGYTF.

The chain couples TRBV4-3 to TRBJ2-1; 13 bases align to TRBD2. Unmatched junction bases numbered 4, after V lost 4 bases and J lost 7 bases. The CDR3 covers 15 residues. From germline, CDR1 is LGHNA and CDR2 YSLEER. Written as DNA, the CDR3 is TGCGCCAGCAGCCCAAGGACTAGCGGGAGTAATGAGCAGTTCTTC. Translating gives CASSPRTSGSNEQFF.